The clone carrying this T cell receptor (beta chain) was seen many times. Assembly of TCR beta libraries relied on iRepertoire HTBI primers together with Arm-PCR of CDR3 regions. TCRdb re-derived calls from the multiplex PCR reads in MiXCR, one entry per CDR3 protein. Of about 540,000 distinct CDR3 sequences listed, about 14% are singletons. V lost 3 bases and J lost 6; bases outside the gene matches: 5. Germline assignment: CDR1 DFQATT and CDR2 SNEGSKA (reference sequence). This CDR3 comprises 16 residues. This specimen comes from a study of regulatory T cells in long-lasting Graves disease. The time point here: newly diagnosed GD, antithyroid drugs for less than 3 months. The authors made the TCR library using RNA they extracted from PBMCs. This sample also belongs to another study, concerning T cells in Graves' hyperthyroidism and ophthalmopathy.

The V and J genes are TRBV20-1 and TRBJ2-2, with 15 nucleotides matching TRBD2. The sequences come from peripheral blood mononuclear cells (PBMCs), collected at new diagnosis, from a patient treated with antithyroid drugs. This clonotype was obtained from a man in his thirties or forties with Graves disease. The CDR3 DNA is TGCAGTGCTAGTGGACTAGCGGGAGGGCCATCCGGGGAGCTGTTTTTT. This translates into CSASGLAGGPSGELFF.